One TCR beta chain is described in this entry. Its antigen specificity is not known. No quality values exist for individual bases; no much larger clone is one base distant. This record comes from a study of T cells after yellow fever vaccination (dated by TCRdb to the late 2010s). With regard to the full study: Libraries from fractions with low cell numbers were prepared with the SMART-Seq v4 Ultra Low Input RNA kit. Bulk TCR alpha and beta repertoires were sequenced longitudinally to track T-cell clones before and after primary and booster YFV17D yellow fever vaccination. Two healthy male donors, one aged 18 to 30 and one aged 30 to 40 years, made up the cohort. Bulk PBMC replicates and cell subsets were isolated from blood drawn at multiple timepoints before and after both primary and secondary immunization. The full study reports these points: After the booster, most clones that had expanded after primary vaccination were detected again (approximately 97% of CD4 and around nine tenths of CD8), suggesting broad maintenance of memory. A small share of clonotypes was detected in both CD4 and CD8 compartments, with the overlap likely arising from convergent recombination. Compared with the primary T-cell response, the secondary T-cell response was faster but weaker, reaching its peak on day 5 rather than on day 15. Because the study included only two donors, the extent to which the findings can be generalized is limited. FACS-sorted repertoires could contain abundant contaminating clonotypes from the bulk population, so computational filtering was required.

The treatment or condition label corresponds to: live attenuated yellow fever vaccine strain. At each blood-draw timepoint, two biological replicates of bulk PBMCs were obtained. A standard Ficoll-Paque protocol was used to isolate PBMCs from peripheral blood. TriZol was used to extract RNA from bulk PBMCs, from CD4 and CD8 fractions, and from dextramer-positive and dextramer-negative fractions. The sequencing machine was an Illumina NovaSeq 6000. TCR cDNA was synthesized by 5'RACE template switching, through which a universal primer site and unique molecular identifiers were introduced. Priming of cDNA synthesis was performed from both the TCR alpha and TCR beta constant segments. Two PCR steps were used to amplify libraries, with sample barcodes and sequencing adapters being added in the second step. Sequencing of libraries was done on Illumina HiSeq 2500 (2x100 bp) or NovaSeq (2x150 bp). The paper's processing steps were these. MIGEC handled demultiplexing of reads and collapsing into UMI consensus sequences, while MiXCR performed V(D)J alignment. Vaccine-responding clonotypes were identified with edgeR using replicate PBMC samples, with FDR below 0.01 and a log2 fold change above 5 up to day 15 being required. Each bulk clonotype received a CD4 or CD8 identity based on whether the sequenced CD4 or CD8 repertoire contained that clonotype at higher abundance. TCRdb reprocessing: public reads trimmed at Q25 with fastp, clones called with MiXCR, in-frame beta chains kept. Entries that share a CDR3 protein sequence are merged under the most common genes and DNA. What appears here as the V and J calls and clone size reflects TCRdb's work, not the paper's. The sample contains around 330,000 distinct CDR3 sequences, approximately 3.9% of them found a single time. Around 22% of the sample goes to the ten largest clones.

Reading from cysteine to phenylalanine, the CDR3 counts 15 amino acids. Only the CDR3 portion is preserved as DNA: 45 bases, with reading frame beginning at the first base. V sheds 0 bases and J sheds 3 bases, leaving 14 bases between their ends. Via the germline V gene (reference sequence), CDR1 is DFQATT and CDR2 SNEGSKA. The chain uses TRBV20-1 and TRBJ1-1, with TRBD1 perhaps the D gene, on 5 matching bases. The source material was PBMCs, sampled on the day of the yellow fever booster vaccination. This TCR was recovered from a man in his late teens or twenties who received the YFV17D yellow fever vaccine. CDR3 protein: CSARDRRGPHTEAFF. The DNA sequence reads TGCAGTGCTAGAGATCGTCGGGGACCCCACACTGAAGCTTTCTTT.